This T cell receptor (beta chain) originates from a study of blood T cells in healthy people across ages. General study findings and limits: A strong correlation between TCR beta diversity and naive T cell percentage was seen. Estimates of diversity drawn from one million T cells were considered underestimates.

In this sample, this clonotype turned up a few times. What it recognizes is unknown. They isolated at least 6 million PBMCs from each sample. Primers used in a second PCR of about 7 to 12 cycles were a sample-barcoded 5' primer and a J-beta primer mix. Every cDNA molecule carried a tag from a template-switch adaptor bearing 12 random nucleotides. TCRdb recomputed calls from the 5' RACE reads with MiXCR, one row per CDR3 protein. The sample contains nearly 800,000 distinct CDR3 sequences, 56% of which appear only once. Source material: blood. The TCR originated in a man in his forties in good health.

The CDR3 DNA is TGTGCCAGCAGCCCCGGTCGGGTGCTAACAGATACGCAGTATTTT. It yields the protein CASSPGRVLTDTQYF. The chain links TRBV7-8 to TRBJ2-3; no reliable D call. CDR1 and CDR2 from the germline V gene are SGHVS and FQNEAQ. The CDR3 consists of 15 residues. Deletions cut 5 bases from V and 3 bases from J, with 15 bases between. Together with reference TRBV7-8 and TRBJ2-3, the CDR3 gives the full variable domain: GAGVSQSPRYKVAKRGQDVALRCDPISGHVSLFWYQQALGQGPEFLTYFQNEAQLDKSGLPSDRFFAERPEGSVSTLKIQRTQQEDSAVYLCASSPGRVLTDTQYFGPGTRLTVL.